These 26 T cell receptor beta chains were all obtained from the same sample, sequenced in a study of identical twins. TCRdb passed the 5' RACE reads through MiXCR, listing each CDR3 protein once. The table includes approximately 630,000 distinct CDR3 sequences, just over 7% detected once. The same sample was also used in a study of yellow fever vaccine responses in identical twins.

Source material: PBMCs. The receptors stem from a woman under 30 in good health.

Many counts were recorded for this clonotype. The chain has TRBV19 and TRBJ2-3, with 13 nucleotides matching TRBD2. CDR1 is LNHDA and CDR2 is SQIVND in the germline V gene (reference sequence). The CDR3 has 15 residues. V was pared by 5 bases and J by 3 bases, with 2 bases of the junction left unmatched. CDR3: CASSRTSGRTDTQYF. DNA for the CDR3: TGTGCCAGTAGTCGGACTAGCGGGAGAACAGATACGCAGTATTTT.

The chain is built from TRBV4-1 and TRBJ2-1; TRBD2 matches 8 bases. The CDR3 covers 18 residues. V dropped 0 bases and J dropped 5; count of bases not matched to a gene: 12. Germline V lookup: CDR1 MGHRA, CDR2 YSYEKL. CDR3: CASSQELAGLGFDNEQFF. CDR3 DNA sequence: TGCGCCAGCAGCCAAGAGTTGGCGGGACTAGGCTTCGACAATGAGCAGTTCTTC.

This clonotype showed up just a few times. The rearrangement links TRBV3-1 to TRBJ1-4; no reliable D call. CDR1 and CDR2 (germline): LGHDT, YNNKEL (reference sequence). The CDR3 runs 15 residues. Trimming pared 4 bases from V and 8 bases from J, leaving 17 bases between. The DNA of the CDR3 is TGTGCCAGCAGCCCTGTCCGCGGGCTGGACGAAAAACTGTTTTTT. It yields the protein CASSPVRGLDEKLFF.

This clonotype came up a few times. The rearrangement joins TRBV12-3 or TRBV12-4 to TRBJ2-7, with 7 bases identical to TRBD2. Unmatched junction bases numbered 6, after V lost 1 base and J lost 9 bases. The length of the CDR3 is 13 residues. The CDR3 DNA is TGTGCCAGCAGTTTAGGGGCAGGCGGGAGGCAGTACTTC. Its translation: CASSLGAGGRQYF.

At least ten counts were recorded for this clonotype. The chain carries TRBV7-7 and TRBJ2-2; D gene unclear. The CDR3 runs to 16 residues. CDR1 is SSHAT, CDR2 FNYEAQ, per germline (reference sequence). Between the trimmed V and J ends, which lost 0 bases and 5 bases, there was a span of 13 bases. This CDR3 is CASSLAPAGPTGELFF. The CDR3 bases are TGTGCCAGCAGCTTAGCCCCGGCAGGCCCGACCGGGGAGCTGTTTTTT.

A word on this clonotype: A much larger clone sits a single nucleotide away, making a read error possible. V usage is TRBV4-2 and J usage is TRBJ2-7, with TRBD2 matching over 9 bases. Germline CDR1 LGHNA, CDR2 YNFKEQ. Unmatched junction bases numbered 5, after V lost 2 bases and J lost 3 bases. The CDR3 loop spans 15 amino acids. CDR3 protein: CASSQNIAGVYEQYF. DNA for the CDR3: TGTGCCAGCAGCCAAAACATAGCGGGAGTCTACGAGCAGTACTTC.

The rearrangement joins TRBV5-1 to TRBJ2-6; TRBD1 agrees at 12 bases. Germline values: CDR1 SGHRS, CDR2 YFSETQ. Trimming removed 2 bases from V and 3 bases from J; junction bases left unmatched: 3. CDR3 length: 17 residues. This chain's CDR3 is CASSFGTGGGGANVLTF. The CDR3 DNA follows: TGCGCCAGCAGCTTCGGGACAGGGGGCGGTGGGGCCAACGTCCTGACTTTC.

In this sample, this clonotype turned up a few times. This chain uses TRBV2 with TRBJ2-3; possibly TRBD2 for D (5 bases). This CDR3 comprises 13 residues. In germline, CDR1 is SNHLY, CDR2 FYNNEI. Trimming cost V 7 bases and J 3 bases, with 11 bases left between them. The CDR3 DNA is TGTGCCAGCACCGGACTGGCAACAGATACGCAGTATTTT. Amino acids: CASTGLATDTQYF.

This clonotype came up many times. The chain joins TRBV10-3 to TRBJ1-1; D is perhaps TRBD1 (6 bases). The CDR3 loop spans 13 amino acids. The V end lost 7 bases, the J end lost 1 base, and 10 bases lay between the germline ends. From germline, CDR1 is ENHRY and CDR2 SYGVKD. The CDR3 spells CAINRQENTEAFF. The CDR3 nucleotides read TGTGCCATCAACAGACAGGAGAACACTGAAGCTTTCTTT.

The chain uses TRBV2 and TRBJ2-1; D is possibly TRBD1 (6 bases). The length of the CDR3 is 14 residues. Looked up from germline, CDR1 is SNHLY and CDR2 is FYNNEI. Trimming took 2 bases from V and 7 from J, leaving 12 bases between them. Written as DNA, the CDR3 is TGTGCCAGCAGTGAAACCCAGGGGCTTAATGAGCAGTTCTTC. Translation gives CASSETQGLNEQFF.

This sequence joins TRBV6-1 and TRBJ1-6, with no clear D. Trimming removed 4 bases from V and 0 bases from J, with 10 bases in between. The germline CDR1 and CDR2 sequences are MNHNS and SASEGT. There are 16 residues in the CDR3. The CDR3 nucleotides read TGTGCCAGCAGTGTGTTGGGGAGCTCCTATAATTCACCCCTCCACTTT. Translated: CASSVLGSSYNSPLHF.

This clonotype came up a few times. This rearrangement joins TRBV13 to TRBJ2-6; D call uncertain. The V gene's germline CDR1 is PRHDT and CDR2 FYEKMQ (reference sequence). The germline V and J ends were trimmed by 0 bases and 0 bases, with 9 bases remaining between them. The CDR3 length is 17 residues. The CDR3, as DNA: TGTGCCAGCAGCTTAGGAGGCCTCCTCTCTGGGGCCAACGTCCTGACTTTC. Amino acids: CASSLGGLLSGANVLTF.

Only a few counts were recorded for this clonotype. The genes are TRBV5-1 and TRBJ2-3; TRBD2 might be the D (6 bases). V lost 3 bases and J 4 bases, leaving 12 bases between the germline ends. The CDR3 spans 14 residues. CDR1 is SGHRS and CDR2 is YFSETQ in the germline V gene. In nucleotides, the CDR3 is TGCGCCAGCAGCTCGGAGGGCCAGGCAGATACGCAGTATTTT. As protein: CASSSEGQADTQYF.

This clonotype was picked up a small number of times. Here the CDR3 reads CASSWGTGARGSNTEAFF. The CDR3 DNA reads TGTGCCAGCAGCTGGGGAACAGGGGCCCGTGGGTCTAACACTGAAGCTTTCTTT. The chain carries TRBV5-4 and TRBJ1-1, with 7 bases matching TRBD1. There are 18 residues in the CDR3. Germline CDR1 reads SGHNT; CDR2 reads YYREEE (reference sequence). The junction had 16 bases not matched to a gene; V was cut back by 3 bases and J by 2 bases.

This clonotype occurred many times. V gene TRBV20-1 combines with J gene TRBJ2-3, with 10 bases identical to TRBD2. The CDR3 loop spans 17 amino acids. With 1 base clipped from V and 3 bases from J, the junction kept 10 bases outside the gene matches. CDR1 and CDR2 (germline): DFQATT, SNEGSKA (reference sequence). CDR3 protein: CSARGALAGAGTDTQYF. Written as DNA, the CDR3 is TGCAGTGCTAGAGGTGCTCTAGCGGGGGCCGGGACAGATACGCAGTATTTT.

This clonotype was counted a few times. Here the CDR3 reads CATSDQAGRELGAYNEQFF. CDR3 bases: TGTGCCACCAGTGATCAGGCAGGGAGGGAGCTTGGAGCTTACAATGAGCAGTTCTTC. The chain uses TRBV24-1 and TRBJ2-1, with TRBD2 matching over 7 bases. The CDR3 is 19 amino acids. With 3 bases clipped from V and 4 bases from J, the junction kept 17 bases outside the gene matches. Per germline, CDR1 KGHDR and CDR2 SFDVKD.

This clonotype appeared a few times. A read error may be the cause here, since a much bigger clone is one base away. V usage is TRBV10-3 and J usage is TRBJ2-2; no definite D call. Germline V gene data show CDR1 as ENHRY and CDR2 as SYGVKD. This CDR3 is built from 11 residues. V shed 5 bases and J shed 3 bases, with 1 base lying between them. CDR3 DNA sequence: TGTGCCATCAGTTACACCGGGGAGCTGTTTTTT. This encodes CAISYTGELFF.

This clonotype has a handful of counts. V is TRBV10-3 and J is TRBJ1-2, with D hard to call. Per germline, CDR1 ENHRY and CDR2 SYGVKD. This CDR3 comprises 15 residues. V lost 4 bases to trimming and J lost 4 bases, with 16 bases between them. The CDR3 sequence: CAISADRGSPYGYTF. The CDR3 nucleotides read TGTGCCATCAGTGCCGACCGAGGATCTCCCTATGGCTACACCTTC.

This clonotype was detected ten times or more. This chain uses TRBV5-1 with TRBJ1-1; D not resolved. CDR1 SGHRS and CDR2 YFSETQ come from the germline V gene. There are 14 residues in the CDR3. V was clipped by 4 bases and J by 4 bases, with 14 bases between them. The CDR3 loop is CASSGNGDSTEAFF. CDR3 nucleotide sequence: TGCGCCAGCAGCGGAAATGGGGATAGCACTGAAGCTTTCTTT.

This clonotype has just a few counts. J is TRBJ2-3 and V is TRBV20-1; 8 bases map to TRBD2. This CDR3 comprises 16 residues. Germline CDR1 reads DFQATT; CDR2 reads SNEGSKA (reference sequence). Trimming cost V 0 bases and J 1 base; bases outside gene matches: 6. CDR3 nucleotides: TGCAGTGCTAGAGATCGGCCAGCGGGGGGCACAGATACGCAGTATTTT. As protein: CSARDRPAGGTDTQYF.

This clonotype occurred many times. The chain combines TRBV6-1 with TRBJ2-2; D is perhaps TRBD2 (6 bases). V was cut by 6 bases and J by 3 bases, with 17 bases left in between. CDR3 length: 16 amino acids. Germline V gene lookup returns CDR1 MNHNS and CDR2 SASEGT. CDR3 sequence: CASRGGRFSHTGELFF. CDR3 sequence (DNA): TGTGCCAGCAGGGGGGGAAGGTTCTCGCACACCGGGGAGCTGTTTTTT.

There are many counts of this clonotype. CDR3 amino acids: CAISERAGGGSDTQYF. CDR3 nucleotides: TGTGCCATCAGTGAAAGAGCGGGAGGAGGGTCGGATACGCAGTATTTT. The V and J genes are TRBV10-3 and TRBJ2-3; 9 bases line up with TRBD2. From germline, CDR1 is ENHRY and CDR2 SYGVKD. The ends lost 3 bases at V and 6 bases at J; junction bases unmatched: 10. There are 16 residues in the CDR3.

The V gene is TRBV3-1, the J gene TRBJ1-5; 8 positions match TRBD1. Germline lookup yields CDR1 LGHDT and CDR2 YNNKEL (reference sequence). The CDR3 is made up of 21 amino acids. With V trimmed by 1 base and J by 1 base, 18 bases remained unmatched. CDR3 sequence (DNA): TGTGCCAGCAGCCAAGGAGGTTGGCTAGATCCAGGGGGCGGAAGCAATCAGCCCCAGCATTTT. Translation gives CASSQGGWLDPGGGSNQPQHF.

This clonotype was detected ten times or more. V is TRBV12-3 or TRBV12-4 and J is TRBJ1-5, with D possibly matching TRBD1 (5 bases). Trimming removed 2 bases at V and 7 bases at J, with 12 bases between. The CDR3 covers 14 residues. Written as DNA, the CDR3 is TGTGCCAGCAGTTTAAATGAGGGGTACCAGCCCCAGCATTTT. Amino acids: CASSLNEGYQPQHF.

This clonotype was observed a few times. V and J are TRBV7-9 and TRBJ1-6; 7 bases match TRBD1. The V segment lost 9 bases and the J segment 7 bases; nucleotides outside the gene matches: 9. The CDR3 has 14 amino acids. Germline CDR1 and CDR2: SEHNR and FQNEAQ (reference sequence). CDR3 amino acids: CASKAGGYNSPLHF. The CDR3 DNA reads as TGTGCCAGTAAGGCAGGGGGATACAATTCACCCCTCCACTTT.

This clonotype appeared a few times. This chain joins TRBV7-9 and TRBJ2-1; TRBD2 agrees at 12 bases. Looked up from germline, CDR1 is SEHNR and CDR2 is FQNEAQ (reference sequence). This CDR3 is 17 amino acids long. The V segment lost 7 bases and the J segment 0 bases; nucleotides outside the gene matches: 7. The CDR3 sequence is CASTSGLAGSSYNEQFF. In DNA form, the CDR3 reads TGTGCCAGCACCTCAGGACTAGCGGGAAGCTCCTACAATGAGCAGTTCTTC.